The TCR beta chain under discussion was sequenced for a study of OX40 agonist ivuxolimab in advanced cancers. Study observations and caveats: Clones of CD4+ and CD8+ blood T cells grew by week 6 at doses of 0.1 to 3.0 mg/kg.

Germline CDR1 and CDR2: SEHNR and FQNEAQ (reference sequence). V was clipped by 1 base and J by 1 base; unmatched bases: 8. This CDR3 has 17 amino acids. Assay used: immunoSEQ multiplex PCR; TCRdb lists only in-frame clones, some missing. The sample lists 70,000 to 95,000 clones, 90% occurring once. With regard to this clone: As yet, its antigen is unknown.

Sequencing was performed on CD4+ or CD8+ T cells sorted from blood, taken in a trial of the OX40 agonist ivuxolimab. The chain employs TRBV7-9 and TRBJ2-7, with 9 nucleotides matching TRBD1. The sequence was collected from an adult with an advanced solid tumor such as melanoma, head and neck, liver or kidney cancer. The CDR3 nucleotides are TGTGCCAGCAGCTTAGGTATGGGACAGGGATTTTCCTACGAGCAGTACTTC. Its protein product is CASSLGMGQGFSYEQYF.